These 31 T cell receptor beta chains originate from one sample sequenced in a study of blood T cell repertoires in COVID-19. Measured with immunoSEQ multiplex PCR; TCRdb has only the in-frame clones, and not every one. This repertoire shows approximately 270,000 clones, roughly 89% found once; its top ten account for around 0.88%. The sample consisted of peripheral blood. Receptor source: a man aged 25 to 40 with acute or convalescent COVID-19.

The CDR3 reads CASSLATGSTGANVLTF. The CDR3 nucleotides are TGCGCCAGCAGCTTGGCAACGGGGAGCACTGGGGCCAACGTCCTGACTTTC. V gene TRBV5-1 combines with J gene TRBJ2-6, with a tentative D call TRBD2 (5 bases). Looked up from germline, CDR1 is SGHRS and CDR2 is YFSETQ. V was trimmed by 0 bases and J by 2 bases, leaving 12 bases between them. The CDR3 loop spans 17 amino acids.

This clone has just one count. V and J are TRBV9 and TRBJ2-1; 11 bases are a match to TRBD2. V lost 1 base, J lost 9 bases, and 6 bases stayed unmatched. Germline CDR1 SGDLS, CDR2 YYNGEE. CDR3 length equals 15 residues. The CDR3 spells CASSVTSGGVGEQFF. CDR3 in DNA: TGTGCCAGCAGCGTAACTAGCGGGGGTGTTGGTGAGCAGTTCTTC.

J is TRBJ2-1 and V is TRBV28, with D possibly TRBD2 on 6 matching bases. The CDR3 covers 14 residues. V was pared by 10 bases and J by 2 bases, with 15 bases between. Germline V gene data show CDR1 as MDHEN and CDR2 as SYDVKM. CDR3 nucleotide sequence: TGTGCCACTTGGGCGGAGGGTCCCTACAATGAGCAGTTCTTC. Encoded protein: CATWAEGPYNEQFF.

The chain links TRBV9 to TRBJ1-3; D call uncertain. V shed 2 bases and J shed 4 bases, with 4 bases lying between them. The CDR3 loop spans 12 amino acids. Germline loops: CDR1 SGDLS, CDR2 YYNGEE. The CDR3 loop is CASSVAGNTIYF. DNA for the CDR3: TGTGCCAGCAGCGTTGCGGGAAACACCATATATTTT.

The chain recombines TRBV28 with TRBJ2-2; 11 bases match TRBD2. Per the germline V gene, CDR1 is MDHEN and CDR2 is SYDVKM. This CDR3 region has 15 residues. J was trimmed by 8 bases and V by 6 bases; bases with no gene match: 8. In nucleotides, the CDR3 is TGTGCCAGCAGCCTGACTAGCGGGACCGTGGGGGAGCTGTTTTTT. This gives the protein CASSLTSGTVGELFF.

The chain employs TRBV10-3 and TRBJ1-1; D unclear. This CDR3 has 14 residues. Trimming stripped 3 bases from V and 1 base from J, with 9 bases between. CDR1 and CDR2 from the germline V gene are ENHRY and SYGVKD. CDR3 region: CAISDFGRNTEAFF. The CDR3 DNA reads TGTGCCATCAGTGATTTTGGCAGGAACACTGAAGCTTTCTTT.

In its sample, this clone was seen once. The chain combines TRBV6-5 with TRBJ2-1; TRBD2 agrees at 8 bases. Per germline, CDR1 MNHEY and CDR2 SVGAGI. This CDR3 has 14 residues. With V trimmed by 6 bases and J by 9 bases, 10 bases remained unmatched. The CDR3 sequence: CASRADSGNGEQFF. The CDR3 coding sequence is TGTGCCAGCAGGGCGGATAGCGGGAATGGTGAGCAGTTCTTC.

The CDR3 loop is CASSQDLSYEQYF. DNA for the CDR3: TGCGCCAGCAGCCAAGATCTATCCTACGAGCAGTACTTC. The chain uses TRBV4-1 and TRBJ2-7; the D is unclear. Germline V gives CDR1 MGHRA, CDR2 YSYEKL. Trimming took off 0 bases at V and 1 base at J, with 4 bases between the two ends. CDR3 length: 13 residues.

The CDR3 spells CASSEAGTSYGYTF. The CDR3 coding sequence is TGTGCCAGTAGTGAGGCCGGGACAAGCTATGGCTACACCTTC. V usage is TRBV19 and J usage is TRBJ1-2; D may be TRBD1 (6 bases). The CDR3 loop spans 14 amino acids. CDR1 and CDR2 (germline): LNHDA, SQIVND (reference sequence). Trimming shortened V by 5 bases and J by 4 bases, and 14 bases separated the two germline ends.

V is TRBV9 and J is TRBJ1-2, with TRBD1 matching over 10 bases. V shed 0 bases, J shed 0 bases, and the junction held 2 bases outside the gene matches. Germline loops: CDR1 SGDLS, CDR2 YYNGEE. This CDR3 contains 16 residues. In DNA form, the CDR3 reads TGTGCCAGCAGCGTAGGTGGACAGGGGGCTAACTATGGCTACACCTTC. It codes for CASSVGGQGANYGYTF.

This chain links TRBV3-1 (or the pseudogene TRBV3-2) with TRBJ2-1, with TRBD2 identical over 8 bases. The germline CDR1 and CDR2 sequences are LGHDT and YNNKEL (reference sequence). The CDR3 extends over 14 amino acids. Trimming cost V 4 bases and J 8 bases; bases outside gene matches: 7. The CDR3 nucleotides are TGTGCCAGCAGCCTCGGGGGACTAGGCTATGAGCAGTTCTTC. Its protein product is CASSLGGLGYEQFF.

The genes are TRBV2 and TRBJ1-5, with D possibly being TRBD1 (6 bases). V was trimmed by 6 bases and J by 1 base, leaving 13 bases between them. Germline-derived CDR1 and CDR2 are SNHLY and FYNNEI. The CDR3 covers 15 residues. CDR3 nucleotide sequence: TGTGCCAGCAGCCAACTAGGACAGAGCAATCAGCCCCAGCATTTT. As protein: CASSQLGQSNQPQHF.

The chain couples TRBV6-2 or TRBV6-3 to TRBJ2-1; 8 bases agree with TRBD2. CDR3 length: 15 amino acids. The J segment lost 9 bases and the V segment lost 3 bases, leaving 10 bases of the junction unmatched. Germline V gives CDR1 MNHEY, CDR2 SVGEGT. CDR3 coding DNA: TGTGCCAGCAGTTATTCGGGGCGGGAGGTGGGTGAGCAGTTCTTC. This translates into CASSYSGREVGEQFF.

The chain couples TRBV6-4 to TRBJ1-2; tentative D call: TRBD1 (6 bases). This CDR3 contains 11 residues. Looked up from germline, CDR1 is MRHNA and CDR2 is SNTAGT. V lost 5 bases, J lost 8 bases, and 9 bases lay in between. CDR3 amino acids: CASSTGTGYTF. The DNA for the CDR3 is TGTGCCAGCAGTACAGGGACGGGCTACACCTTC.

CDR3 sequence reads: CTSSQSDRAINSSSYNSPLHF. The CDR3 region has the DNA TGCACCAGCAGCCAGAGTGACAGGGCCATCAATTCTAGCTCCTATAATTCACCCCTCCACTTT. The chain employs TRBV1 and TRBJ1-6; the table's D call of TRBD1 was not tested on the DNA. TRBV1 is described as a pseudogene. This CDR3 comprises 21 residues.

This sequence joins TRBV9 and TRBJ1-2; TRBD1 matches at 8 bases. Germline V gene sequence: CDR1 SGDLS, CDR2 YYNGEE. The CDR3 sequence is 16 residues long. Trimming removed 3 bases from V and 4 bases from J; junction bases left unmatched: 11. The CDR3 is CASSATGQALFYGYTF. In nucleotides, the CDR3 is TGTGCCAGCAGCGCGACGGGACAGGCGCTTTTCTATGGCTACACCTTC.

This clone was counted ten times or more. The rearrangement joins TRBV11-2 to TRBJ2-7; D unresolved. V lost 1 base and J 6 bases, leaving 10 bases between the germline ends. Germline CDR1 and CDR2: SGHAT and FQNNGV. CDR3 length: 13 amino acids. CDR3 in DNA: TGTGCCAGCAGCTTAGGCGGCCCGTCCGAGCAGTACTTC. Its protein product is CASSLGGPSEQYF.

The chain joins TRBV3-1 (or the pseudogene TRBV3-2) to TRBJ1-3; D is undetermined. The CDR3 consists of 15 residues. CDR1 LGHDT and CDR2 YNNKEL come from the germline V gene (reference sequence). Deletions cut 4 bases from V and 3 bases from J, with 13 bases between. The CDR3 protein is CASSPRSGNGNTIYF. CDR3 coding DNA: TGTGCCAGCAGCCCGAGGTCGGGGAATGGAAACACCATATATTTT.

The chain recombines TRBV10-3 with TRBJ1-6; possibly TRBD1 for D (6 bases). The CDR3 consists of 13 residues. Germline assignment: CDR1 ENHRY and CDR2 SYGVKD. Trimming took 11 bases from V and 6 from J, leaving 14 bases between them. In nucleotides, the CDR3 is TGTGCCGCAAACCGGGACACTAATTCACCCCTCCACTTT. Translated, it gives CAANRDTNSPLHF.

The rearrangement links TRBV2 to TRBJ2-7; 8 bases fit TRBD2. Germline V lookup: CDR1 SNHLY, CDR2 FYNNEI. The trim removed 6 bases at V and 0 bases at J, leaving 7 bases unmatched. The CDR3 sequence is 15 residues long. This CDR3 is CASSRGGGFSYEQYF. For the CDR3, the DNA is TGTGCCAGCAGCCGGGGGGGCGGCTTCTCCTACGAGCAGTACTTC.

The chain has TRBV30 and TRBJ2-4; possible D gene TRBD1, 6 bases. The CDR3 totals 16 residues. Germline values: CDR1 GTSNPN, CDR2 SVGIG (reference sequence). V was shortened by 1 base and J by 0 bases, with 13 bases between the two germline ends. The CDR3 reads CAWSEGTKLAKNIQYF. CDR3 DNA: TGTGCCTGGAGTGAGGGGACAAAGCTAGCCAAAAACATTCAGTACTTC.

The V and J genes are TRBV3-1 (or the pseudogene TRBV3-2) and TRBJ1-2, with TRBD1 identical over 11 bases. The V and J ends lost 4 bases and 4 bases, in that order; junction bases with no gene match: 5. This CDR3 has 15 amino acids. Germline CDR1 is LGHDT and CDR2 is YNNKEL (reference sequence). In nucleotides, the CDR3 is TGTGCCAGCAGCCGGAGGACAGGGGGCCTCTATGGCTACACCTTC. This encodes CASSRRTGGLYGYTF.

This rearrangement joins TRBV5-6 to TRBJ2-7; D is perhaps TRBD1 (6 bases). V gave up 4 bases and J gave up 3 bases, with 14 bases separating them. Germline V gene sequence: CDR1 SGHDT, CDR2 YYEEEE. The CDR3 consists of 14 residues. CDR3 amino acids: CASSLKTGLYEQYF. Written as DNA, the CDR3 is TGTGCCAGCAGCCTAAAGACAGGTCTCTACGAGCAGTACTTC.

The rearrangement links TRBV5-4 to TRBJ1-4, with 8 bases fitting TRBD1. Germline V gene sequence: CDR1 SGHNT, CDR2 YYREEE (reference sequence). The CDR3 sequence is 13 residues long. The ends lost 4 bases at V and 7 bases at J; junction bases unmatched: 3. CDR3 DNA: TGTGCCAGCAGCCCCGGGACAGGTGAAAAACTGTTTTTT. Its protein is CASSPGTGEKLFF.

This chain uses TRBV2 with TRBJ1-5; D is unclear. V was clipped by 4 bases and J by 5 bases, with 3 bases between them. The CDR3 contains 11 residues. The V gene's germline CDR1 is SNHLY and CDR2 FYNNEI. CDR3 in DNA: TGTGCCAGCAGTGTAGATCAGCCCCAGCATTTT. It yields the protein CASSVDQPQHF. Full variable domain (rest looked up from reference TRBV2 and TRBJ1-5): EPEVTQTPSHQVTQMGQEVILRCVPISNHLYFYWYRQILGQKVEFLVSFYNNEISEKSEIFDDQFSVERPDGSNFTLKIRSTKLEDSAMYFCASSVDQPQHFGDGTRLSIL.

This clone was picked up one time. The chain combines TRBV13 with TRBJ2-1; 8 bases are a match to TRBD1. Germline V gene lookup returns CDR1 PRHDT and CDR2 FYEKMQ (reference sequence). The V and J ends lost 7 bases and 12 bases, in that order; junction bases with no gene match: 8. This CDR3 is 12 amino acids long. The CDR3: CASNRGAEGQFF. The CDR3 DNA follows: TGTGCCAGCAACAGGGGGGCAGAGGGGCAGTTCTTC.

The CDR3 loop is CASSGPNEKLFF. In DNA form, the CDR3 reads TGTGCCAGCAGTGGCCCTAATGAAAAACTGTTTTTT. The chain uses TRBV27 and TRBJ1-4; no clear D. Germline-derived CDR1 and CDR2 are MNHEY and SMNVEV (reference sequence). This CDR3 comprises 12 residues. Trimming removed 5 bases from V and 3 bases from J, with 4 bases in between.

The chain employs TRBV6-6 and TRBJ2-2; no reliable D call. Germline CDR1 is MNHNY and CDR2 is SVGAGI (reference sequence). Trimming removed 8 bases at V and 1 base at J, with 5 bases between. The CDR3 spans 12 residues. The CDR3 loop reads CASAKNTGELFF. The CDR3 region has the DNA TGTGCCAGCGCTAAGAACACCGGGGAGCTGTTTTTT.

J is TRBJ1-3 and V is TRBV5-1, with 8 positions matching TRBD1. The CDR3 consists of 14 residues. CDR1 SGHRS and CDR2 YFSETQ come from the germline V gene. V lost 5 bases, J lost 6 bases, and 7 bases stayed unmatched. The CDR3 is CASSPPGQANTIYF. The DNA for the CDR3 is TGCGCCAGCAGTCCGCCGGGACAGGCAAACACCATATATTTT.

In its sample, this clone was seen once. The V call is TRBV4-2, the J call TRBJ2-1, with TRBD2 matching 9 bases. CDR3 length: 17 amino acids. The V segment lost 0 bases and the J segment 2 bases; nucleotides outside the gene matches: 5. Germline V gives CDR1 LGHNA, CDR2 YNFKEQ. The CDR3 DNA follows: TGTGCCAGCAGCCAAGATTATGCTAGCGGGACCTACAATGAGCAGTTCTTC. Translated: CASSQDYASGTYNEQFF.

The V gene is TRBV19, the J gene TRBJ2-3; 8 bases map to TRBD1. The CDR3 has 14 amino acids. The junction had 3 bases not matched to a gene; V was cut back by 3 bases and J by 4 bases. CDR1 is LNHDA, CDR2 SQIVND, per germline (reference sequence). The CDR3 loop reads CASSIRQGPDTQYF. DNA of the CDR3: TGTGCCAGTAGTATCCGACAGGGGCCAGATACGCAGTATTTT.